This TCR beta chain is drawn from a study of regulatory and conventional T cells in RAG deficiency. J was trimmed by 1 base and V by 4 bases; bases with no gene match: 2. In germline, CDR1 is SGHRS, CDR2 YFSETQ. This CDR3 contains 14 residues. Sequenced by immunoSEQ multiplex PCR; TCRdb stores in-frame clones only, minus some. The sample holds about 12,000 clones, approximately 93% seen once. The sorted regulatory T cells were CD4+, CD25-high and CD127-low, with genomic DNA sequenced. These records were also assigned to another study, of regulatory T cells. That paper notes: Amplification used 52 TRBV primers and 13 TRBJ primers.

The chain carries TRBV5-1 and TRBJ1-3; 7 nucleotides align to TRBD1. The sample consisted of CD127- CD25+ CD4+ Tregs sorted from blood. The source of this sequence is a human donor in good health. CDR3 loop: CASSPRGSGNTIYF. The DNA for the CDR3 is TGCGCCAGCAGCCCCAGGGGGTCTGGAAACACCATATATTTT. Complete variable domain (other parts from reference TRBV5-1 and TRBJ1-3): KAGVTQTPRYLIKTRGQQVTLSCSPISGHRSVSWYQQTPGQGLQFLFEYFSETQRNKGNFPGRFSGRQFSNSRSEMNVSTLELGDSALYLCASSPRGSGNTIYFGEGSWLTVV.